These 19 T cell receptor beta chains came from one sample sequenced in a study of control samples from healthy donors and cancer patients. Sequencing used immunoSEQ multiplex PCR; TCRdb keeps in-frame clones, though not all of them. This table holds 150,000 to 200,000 clones, 70% to 90% found once. Input material: blood. The source of these receptors is a young man in good health.

The CDR3 DNA reads as TGTGCCAGCAGCCTCAGGGTCCAAGAGACCCAGTACTTC. Its translation is CASSLRVQETQYF. This sequence joins TRBV7-2 and TRBJ2-5; tentative D call: TRBD1 (5 bases). Germline values: CDR1 SGHTA, CDR2 FQGNSA. V was cut by 5 bases and J by 1 base, with 8 bases left in between. CDR3 length: 13 residues.

The chain joins TRBV5-1 to TRBJ2-3; TRBD2 is a possible D gene (6 bases). The V end was cut by 4 bases, the J end by 6 bases, with 18 bases between. CDR3 length: 15 residues. Germline V gene data show CDR1 as SGHRS and CDR2 as YFSETQ. The CDR3 DNA is TGCGCCAGCAGCCCCTGGGACCCCCGGGGGGATACGCAGTATTTT. Residues: CASSPWDPRGDTQYF.

This sequence joins TRBV18 and TRBJ2-5; 9 bases align to TRBD1. CDR3 length: 15 amino acids. CDR1 and CDR2 from the germline V gene are KGHSH and LQKENI. Trimming at V came to 3 bases and at J to 4 bases, leaving 6 bases not matched to a gene. CDR3 in amino acids: CASSPSTGGLETQYF. DNA of the CDR3: TGTGCCAGCTCACCTTCCACAGGGGGCTTAGAGACCCAGTACTTC.

The chain joins TRBV19 to TRBJ1-4; D not certain. The length of the CDR3 is 13 residues. The V gene lost 3 bases and the J gene lost 7 bases, with 9 bases spanning the gap. Germline CDR1 reads LNHDA; CDR2 reads SQIVND (reference sequence). In DNA form, the CDR3 reads TGTGCCAGTAGTATTGCCAGGACTGAAAAACTGTTTTTT. It translates to CASSIARTEKLFF.

The gene calls are TRBV18 and TRBJ1-2, with a tentative D call TRBD1 (5 bases). The CDR3 covers 13 residues. The V gene lost 3 bases and the J gene lost 7 bases, with 12 bases spanning the gap. CDR1 and CDR2 (germline): KGHSH, LQKENI. CDR3 amino acids: CASSPLGGAGYTF. The CDR3 DNA is TGTGCCAGCTCACCCCTGGGGGGAGCTGGCTACACCTTC.

V usage is TRBV6-5 and J usage is TRBJ1-2, with D possibly TRBD1 on 5 matching bases. Germline-derived CDR1 and CDR2 are MNHEY and SVGAGI. This CDR3 region has 13 residues. V was cut by 0 bases and J by 6 bases, with 8 bases left in between. CDR3 protein: CASSYSQGDGYTF. CDR3 bases: TGTGCCAGCAGTTACTCCCAGGGAGATGGCTACACCTTC.

The chain joins TRBV5-4 to TRBJ1-6; 9 bases are shared with TRBD1. V shed 3 bases and J 7 bases; nucleotides not matched to a gene: 5. The CDR3 totals 15 residues. CDR1 is SGHNT, CDR2 YYREEE, per germline (reference sequence). The CDR3, as DNA: TGTGCCAGCAGCTCCCCACAGGGGGCAAATTCACCCCTCCACTTT. Its protein product is CASSSPQGANSPLHF. The whole variable domain, filled in from reference TRBV5-4 and TRBJ1-6, reads ETGVTQSPTHLIKTRGQQVTLRCSSQSGHNTVSWYQQALGQGPQFIFQYYREEENGRGNFPPRFSGLQFPNYSSELNVNALELDDSALYLCASSSPQGANSPLHFGNGTRLTVT.

This clone was counted between two and nine times. This chain joins TRBV5-1 and TRBJ1-2; the D is unclear. CDR3 length: 15 residues. Germline CDR1 SGHRS, CDR2 YFSETQ. Deletions cut 4 bases from V and 0 bases from J, with 13 bases between. The DNA of the CDR3 is TGCGCCAGCAGCCCGTCCCCGAGCCCTAACTATGGCTACACCTTC. It is translated as CASSPSPSPNYGYTF.

V is TRBV7-9 and J is TRBJ1-4; no firm D call. Trimming took 1 base from V and 0 from J, leaving 9 bases between them. The CDR3 length is 16 residues. From germline, CDR1 is SEHNR and CDR2 FQNEAQ (reference sequence). The CDR3 coding sequence is TGTGCCAGCAGCTTAGGGTCGGTTGCAACTAATGAAAAACTGTTTTTT. This gives the protein CASSLGSVATNEKLFF.

This rearrangement joins TRBV6-4 to TRBJ2-7, with D possibly matching TRBD2 (5 bases). The CDR3 covers 12 residues. Germline CDR1 reads MRHNA; CDR2 reads SNTAGT. CDR3 protein: CVHQGSGGEQYF. The CDR3 DNA sequence: TGTGTGCATCAAGGGTCTGGAGGCGAGCAGTACTTC.

The CDR3 bases are TGTGCCAGCAGTTTGGCGGACAGGGGGCCGTATGGCTACACCTTC. This codes for CASSLADRGPYGYTF. The chain combines TRBV28 with TRBJ1-2; 11 bases fit TRBD1. Germline V gene sequence: CDR1 MDHEN, CDR2 SYDVKM. The CDR3 covers 15 residues. The ends lost 3 bases at V and 5 bases at J; junction bases unmatched: 5.

The CDR3 sequence: CSVGWTIYEQYF. The CDR3 DNA reads TGCAGCGTTGGGTGGACCATCTACGAGCAGTACTTC. The chain couples TRBV29-1 to TRBJ2-7; no reliable D call. V lost 4 bases and J lost 3, with 10 bases in between. Germline V lookup: CDR1 SQVTM, CDR2 ANQGSEA. This CDR3 region has 12 residues.

The CDR3: CASSLVQEAFF. The CDR3, as DNA: TGTGCCAGCAGCTTAGTCCAAGAAGCTTTCTTT. The chain joins TRBV7-9 to TRBJ1-1; D not resolved. The CDR3 is 11 residues long. Per germline, CDR1 SEHNR and CDR2 FQNEAQ (reference sequence). V was shortened by 1 base and J by 8 bases, with 5 bases between the two germline ends.

This clone was recorded only once. The genes are TRBV19 and TRBJ1-1; D not certain. The CDR3 is made up of 13 amino acids. Trimming cost V 5 bases and J 0 bases, with 7 bases left between them. Germline CDR1 is LNHDA and CDR2 is SQIVND (reference sequence). Here the CDR3 DNA reads TGTGCCAGTAGTCGTTACGTGAACACTGAAGCTTTCTTT. Translated, it gives CASSRYVNTEAFF.

In this sample, this clone turned up a few times. The genes are TRBV6-5 and TRBJ2-3; 8 nucleotides match TRBD2. Germline values: CDR1 MNHEY, CDR2 SVGAGI. The CDR3 is made up of 14 amino acids. V lost 7 bases, J lost 2 bases, and 5 bases stayed unmatched. CDR3 DNA: TGTGCCAGCATCCCCGGGAGGGCCACAGATACGCAGTATTTT. This codes for CASIPGRATDTQYF.

This clone was counted a single time. V usage is TRBV5-4 and J usage is TRBJ2-7; possible D gene TRBD1, 6 bases. Trimming took off 3 bases at V and 4 bases at J, with 17 bases between the two ends. Germline V gives CDR1 SGHNT, CDR2 YYREEE (reference sequence). The CDR3 has 15 amino acids. The CDR3 protein is CASSSTGKDGYEQYF. CDR3 nucleotides: TGTGCCAGCAGCTCCACAGGGAAAGATGGTTACGAGCAGTACTTC. The full variable domain, rest sourced from reference TRBV5-4 and TRBJ2-7, is ETGVTQSPTHLIKTRGQQVTLRCSSQSGHNTVSWYQQALGQGPQFIFQYYREEENGRGNFPPRFSGLQFPNYSSELNVNALELDDSALYLCASSSTGKDGYEQYFGPGTRLTVT.

The J gene is TRBJ2-5, the V gene TRBV4-2; D gene unclear. The CDR3 runs to 14 residues. CDR1 and CDR2 from the germline V gene are LGHNA and YNFKEQ. The V end was cut by 0 bases, the J end by 2 bases, with 7 bases between. The CDR3 DNA follows: TGTGCCAGCAGCCAAGATCAGGATCAAGAGACCCAGTACTTC. Protein product: CASSQDQDQETQYF.

The chain couples TRBV2 to TRBJ2-5; D is perhaps TRBD1 (6 bases). The V end was cut by 6 bases, the J end by 3 bases, with 23 bases between. The CDR3 covers 17 residues. CDR1 and CDR2 from the germline V gene are SNHLY and FYNNEI. The CDR3 nucleotides read TGTGCCAGCAGCCTCGGTCCGACAGGCGTAAAGGAAGAGACCCAGTACTTC. Translation: CASSLGPTGVKEETQYF.

V usage is TRBV19 and J usage is TRBJ2-7; 8 bases fit TRBD2. CDR3 length: 14 residues. CDR1 LNHDA and CDR2 SQIVND come from the germline V gene (reference sequence). Trimming took 8 bases from V and 0 from J; bases not matched to a gene: 6. CDR3 sequence (DNA): TGTGCCAGTGCAAGAGCGGGAGACTCCTACGAGCAGTACTTC. It codes for CASARAGDSYEQYF.